Sequencing of this TCR beta chain was carried out in a study of OX40 agonist ivuxolimab in advanced cancers. The table came from immunoSEQ multiplex PCR; TCRdb's copy has only in-frame clones and leaves some out. The table has some 100,000 clones, 91% seen once. The germline V and J ends were trimmed by 0 bases and 5 bases, with 6 bases remaining between them. The length of the CDR3 is 13 residues. CDR1 is SGHNT and CDR2 is YYREEE in the germline V gene (reference sequence). The material sequenced was CD4+ or CD8+ T cells sorted from blood, taken in a trial of the OX40 agonist ivuxolimab. The clonotype was recovered from an adult with an advanced solid tumor such as melanoma, head and neck, liver or kidney cancer. The chain carries TRBV5-4 and TRBJ1-5; D gene unclear. CDR3 nucleotides: TGTGCCAGCAGCTTGGGGCGGGATCAGCCCCAGCATTTT. Its translation: CASSLGRDQPQHF.